The TCR beta chain under discussion was sequenced for a study of cytomegalovirus exposure and HLA in healthy donors. Germline CDR1 SGHNT, CDR2 YENEEA. With 1 base removed from V and 13 bases from J, the gap between germline ends came to 15 bases. This CDR3 is built from 13 residues. The PCR contained 60 Vbeta and 13 Jbeta primers. Assay: immunoSEQ multiplex PCR; the TCRdb copy retains only in-frame clones and omits some. Altogether under 300,000 clones are present, under 80% being singletons, with the ten largest covering 2% to 2.5%. This receptor was obtained from a female donor in good health and CMV-seronegative. The chain recombines TRBV11-3 with TRBJ2-3, with D perhaps TRBD2 (5 bases). Sequencing was performed on PBMCs. As DNA, the CDR3 is TGTGCCAGCAGCTTAGGCCCGGGGTATCGGGAGTATTTT. Translating gives CASSLGPGYREYF.